This T cell receptor beta chain was retrieved from a study of cytomegalovirus exposure and HLA in healthy donors. 60 Vbeta and 13 Jbeta primers were used in PCR. TCRdb's copy holds only in-frame clones and misses some; the assay was immunoSEQ multiplex PCR. The table records 150,000 to 200,000 clones, roughly four fifths of them present only once. Regarding the study as a whole: Cytomegalovirus association was listed for 150 to 200 TCR beta chains.

Germline V gene sequence: CDR1 PRHDT, CDR2 FYEKMQ (reference sequence). The ends lost 3 bases at V and 3 bases at J; junction bases unmatched: 4. CDR3 length: 15 amino acids. A note on this clone: Its target is unknown.

The TCR originated in a woman in her forties or fifties in good health and CMV-seropositive. Sequences were obtained from PBMCs. The chain is built from TRBV13 and TRBJ2-1; 8 bases match TRBD2. The CDR3 bases are TGTGCCAGCAGCTTGGGCGGGACTAGCTACAATGAGCAGTTCTTC. Its protein product is CASSLGGTSYNEQFF.